The 31 T cell receptor beta chains in this list originate from one sample, sequenced in a study of cytomegalovirus exposure and HLA in healthy donors. Repertoires were generated with immunoSEQ multiplex PCR, while TCRdb's copy carries only in-frame clones and drops some. The top ten clones hold 16% of a sample with 150,000 to 200,000 clones, about 85% of them seen once. Sequencing was performed on PBMCs. The receptors derive from a man younger than 35 in good health and CMV-seropositive.

This chain links TRBV2 with TRBJ2-2, with TRBD1 matching 7 bases. The CDR3 contains 15 residues. V lost 5 bases and J lost 0; bases outside the gene matches: 3. CDR1 SNHLY and CDR2 FYNNEI come from the germline V gene. The CDR3 spells CASSKDRANTGELFF. The CDR3 DNA follows: TGTGCCAGCAGTAAAGACAGGGCGAACACCGGGGAGCTGTTTTTT.

The DNA of the CDR3 is TGTGCCAGCAGACGGGACACTGAAGCTTTCTTT. As protein: CASRRDTEAFF. The gene calls are TRBV6-5 and TRBJ1-1; D remains unclear. Germline-derived CDR1 and CDR2 are MNHEY and SVGAGI. Trimming took 6 bases from V and 3 from J, leaving 5 bases between them. This CDR3 has 11 residues.

V and J are TRBV29-1 and TRBJ1-2; TRBD1 matches 9 bases. This CDR3 comprises 14 residues. Germline V lookup: CDR1 SQVTM, CDR2 ANQGSEA. Trimming at V came to 3 bases and at J to 5 bases, leaving 7 bases not matched to a gene. In DNA form, the CDR3 reads TGCAGCGTTGATGTACAGGGGGCCGGTTATGGCTACACCTTC. This gives the protein CSVDVQGAGYGYTF. Using reference TRBV29-1 and TRBJ1-2 for the parts outside the CDR3, the full variable domain is SAVISQKPSRDICQRGTSLTIQCQVDSQVTMMFWYRQQPGQSLTLIATANQGSEATYESGFVIDKFPISRPNLTFSTLTVSNMSPEDSSIYLCSVDVQGAGYGYTFGSGTRLTVV.

This clone was counted a single time. Other DNA sequences in this sample translate to the same CDR3. Here the CDR3 DNA reads TGTGCCAGCAGTTTAGGCGGGGGGGCGTACGAGCAGTACTTC. It yields the protein CASSLGGGAYEQYF. This sequence joins TRBV28 and TRBJ2-7, with 9 bases fitting TRBD2. The CDR3 extends over 14 amino acids. Germline CDR1 reads MDHEN; CDR2 reads SYDVKM. The junction had 3 bases not matched to a gene; V was cut back by 2 bases and J by 4 bases.

The chain combines TRBV7-9 with TRBJ1-2, with 8 bases identical to TRBD1. The length of the CDR3 is 17 residues. Germline V gene data show CDR1 as SEHNR and CDR2 as FQNEAQ (reference sequence). V gave up 6 bases and J gave up 4 bases; unmatched junction bases: 16. In DNA form, the CDR3 reads TGTGCCAGCAGTCACCGGGACAGGCCCTCATACCTCTATGGCTACACCTTC. Translating gives CASSHRDRPSYLYGYTF.

The chain carries TRBV18 and TRBJ1-6, with 9 bases that match TRBD1. The CDR3 runs 14 residues. CDR1 is KGHSH and CDR2 is LQKENI in the germline V gene. Trimming removed 5 bases from V and 9 bases from J; junction bases left unmatched: 5. CDR3 region: CASSTDRGASPLHF. In DNA form, the CDR3 reads TGTGCCAGCTCAACCGACAGGGGGGCTTCACCCCTCCACTTT.

V and J are TRBV7-8 and TRBJ1-1; 12 nucleotides agree with TRBD1. With 4 bases clipped from V and 11 bases from J, the junction kept 11 bases outside the gene matches. Germline V gene data show CDR1 as SGHVS and CDR2 as FQNEAQ. There are 15 residues in the CDR3. CDR3 in DNA: TGTGCCAGCAGCTCCGGGACAGGGGGCGGGTTGTTGGCTTTCTTT. Amino acids: CASSSGTGGGLLAFF.

This clone showed up just once. This chain uses TRBV28 with TRBJ2-3, with D possibly TRBD1 on 6 matching bases. Trimming stripped 0 bases from V and 4 bases from J, with 11 bases between. This CDR3 has 15 amino acids. The germline V gene has CDR1 MDHEN and CDR2 SYDVKM. The CDR3 is CASSLWGAKADTQYF. The CDR3 bases are TGTGCCAGCAGTTTATGGGGGGCAAAGGCAGATACGCAGTATTTT.

CDR3 DNA: TGTGCCAGCAACATGGCAGGAGGGGGCTACACCTTC. Protein: CASNMAGGGYTF. The chain has TRBV5-6 and TRBJ1-2, with no clear D. The V gene's germline CDR1 is SGHDT and CDR2 YYEEEE. The germline V and J ends were trimmed by 6 bases and 8 bases, with 14 bases remaining between them. This CDR3 is built from 12 residues.

This clone has more than one count but fewer than ten. This rearrangement joins TRBV16 to TRBJ1-3; 7 bases are a match to TRBD1. The germline CDR1 and CDR2 sequences are KGHSY and FQNENV. V dropped 0 bases and J dropped 0; count of bases not matched to a gene: 5. The CDR3 has 17 amino acids. CDR3 loop: CASSQSGTANSGNTIYF. The CDR3 region has the DNA TGTGCCAGCAGCCAATCAGGGACAGCGAACTCTGGAAACACCATATATTTT.

The chain is built from TRBV27 and TRBJ2-5; D might be TRBD1 (5 bases). Per germline, CDR1 MNHEY and CDR2 SMNVEV (reference sequence). This CDR3 spans 14 amino acids. The ends were cut back, 5 bases at V and 2 bases at J, with 12 bases in the middle. The CDR3 protein is CASSARRDQETQYF. The CDR3, as DNA: TGTGCCAGCAGTGCCCGCAGGGATCAAGAGACCCAGTACTTC.

J is TRBJ2-3 and V is TRBV29-1, with 9 bases matching TRBD1. The CDR3 is 17 residues long. Trimming removed 4 bases from V and 1 base from J; junction bases left unmatched: 12. In germline, CDR1 is SQVTM, CDR2 ANQGSEA. The CDR3 spells CSVAARRRDRGTDTQYF. For the CDR3, the DNA is TGCAGCGTTGCTGCGAGGCGCCGGGACAGGGGCACAGATACGCAGTATTTT.

V is TRBV5-1 and J is TRBJ2-7; 10 bases map to TRBD1. Germline V gives CDR1 SGHRS, CDR2 YFSETQ. The CDR3 has 16 residues. V lost 4 bases to trimming and J lost 3 bases; unmatched junction nucleotides: 10. The CDR3 sequence is CASSRRGGQGSYEQYF. As DNA, the CDR3 is TGCGCCAGCAGCCGTCGAGGGGGACAGGGGAGCTACGAGCAGTACTTC.

This clone has only one observation. The chain has TRBV7-9 and TRBJ2-3; 12 nucleotides align to TRBD1. V was pared by 4 bases and J by 4 bases, with 6 bases of the junction left unmatched. The CDR3 contains 16 residues. The V gene's germline CDR1 is SEHNR and CDR2 FQNEAQ (reference sequence). DNA for the CDR3: TGTGCCAGCAGCTCCCGGGACAGGGGGCCCCCAGATACGCAGTATTTT. This sequence encodes CASSSRDRGPPDTQYF.

The chain employs TRBV28 and TRBJ2-7, with 7 bases identical to TRBD1. Trimming at V came to 8 bases and at J to 0 bases, leaving 10 bases not matched to a gene. This CDR3 contains 15 residues. In germline, CDR1 is MDHEN, CDR2 SYDVKM. CDR3 DNA: TGTGCCAGCGGACCACAAGGGGGCCTCTCCTACGAGCAGTACTTC. Translating it yields CASGPQGGLSYEQYF.

Points on this clone: Other DNA variants within this sample encode the same CDR3. This chain links TRBV7-9 with TRBJ2-3, with D possibly being TRBD2 (6 bases). The CDR3 has 15 amino acids. V was cut by 4 bases and J by 4 bases, with 15 bases left in between. The germline V gene encodes CDR1 SEHNR and CDR2 FQNEAQ (reference sequence). For the CDR3, the DNA is TGTGCCAGCAGCTCGACTAGGGGCGGGCCAGATACGCAGTATTTT. Its translation is CASSSTRGGPDTQYF.

The chain has TRBV20-1 and TRBJ1-2, with D unresolved. The CDR3 spans 11 residues. Deletions cut 5 bases from V and 4 bases from J, with 8 bases between. Germline V gene sequence: CDR1 DFQATT, CDR2 SNEGSKA (reference sequence). This CDR3 is CSAGGSYGYTF. DNA for the CDR3: TGCAGTGCTGGCGGGAGCTATGGCTACACCTTC.

V is TRBV29-1 and J is TRBJ1-1, with 8 bases lining up with TRBD1. CDR1 and CDR2 from the germline V gene are SQVTM and ANQGSEA. The junction had 12 bases not matched to a gene; V was cut back by 6 bases and J by 3 bases. The CDR3 contains 15 residues. CDR3 sequence reads: CSVDKLQGVDTEAFF. CDR3 nucleotide sequence: TGCAGCGTCGACAAACTACAGGGGGTCGACACTGAAGCTTTCTTT.

V gene TRBV4-1 combines with J gene TRBJ1-1, with D possibly being TRBD1 (5 bases). The CDR3 runs 16 residues. The V end was cut by 1 base, the J end by 5 bases, with 17 bases between. Germline V gene data show CDR1 as MGHRA and CDR2 as YSYEKL. The CDR3 bases are TGCGCCAGCAGCCAAGCGCGGCAGGGAAGGTCGACTGAAGCTTTCTTT. This sequence encodes CASSQARQGRSTEAFF.

The chain uses TRBV4-1 and TRBJ1-2; D possibly corresponds to TRBD1 (5 bases). The V gene lost 1 base and the J gene lost 7 bases, with 16 bases spanning the gap. Germline CDR1 and CDR2: MGHRA and YSYEKL. The CDR3 is 15 residues long. CDR3 amino acids: CASSQVGRGRSGYTF. CDR3 nucleotides: TGCGCCAGCAGCCAAGTAGGACGGGGGAGGTCTGGCTACACCTTC.

The chain has TRBV5-6 and TRBJ1-6; possibly TRBD1 for D (5 bases). V gave up 2 bases and J gave up 11 bases, with 14 bases separating them. The V gene's germline CDR1 is SGHDT and CDR2 YYEEEE. CDR3 length equals 14 residues. The CDR3, as DNA: TGTGCCAGCAGCTTAATATCAGGGCTGCCACCCCTCCACTTT. It translates to CASSLISGLPPLHF.

V is TRBV9 and J is TRBJ2-1; no clear D. The CDR3 extends over 15 amino acids. V dropped 0 bases and J dropped 2 bases, with 9 bases sitting between them. Germline V gene data show CDR1 as SGDLS and CDR2 as YYNGEE. The DNA of the CDR3 is TGTGCCAGCAGCGTAGTCGGAGATACCTACAATGAGCAGTTCTTC. This codes for CASSVVGDTYNEQFF.

The CDR3 region has the DNA TGCGCCAGCAGCCAAGTCCTACAGGGGGCTGGCTCTGGAAACACCATATATTTT. This translates into CASSQVLQGAGSGNTIYF. The chain has TRBV4-1 and TRBJ1-3; 9 bases are shared with TRBD1. This CDR3 spans 18 amino acids. Trimming cost V 1 base and J 0 bases; bases outside gene matches: 7. Germline assignment: CDR1 MGHRA and CDR2 YSYEKL.

The genes are TRBV6-5 and TRBJ2-7; 9 nucleotides agree with TRBD2. CDR1 MNHEY and CDR2 SVGAGI come from the germline V gene. After removal of 2 bases from V and 2 bases from J, the junction contained 1 base not matched to a gene. CDR3 length equals 14 residues. The CDR3 region has the DNA TGTGCCAGCAGTTACCAGCGGGGGGCCTACGAGCAGTACTTC. Amino acids: CASSYQRGAYEQYF.

V usage is TRBV28 and J usage is TRBJ2-3, with TRBD2 matching 8 bases. The CDR3 contains 18 residues. Trimming removed 0 bases from V and 0 bases from J; junction bases left unmatched: 8. CDR1 MDHEN and CDR2 SYDVKM come from the germline V gene. The CDR3 nucleotides are TGTGCCAGCAGTTTATGGGGACTAGAGGCAACGAGCACAGATACGCAGTATTTT. Protein sequence: CASSLWGLEATSTDTQYF.

CDR3 nucleotide sequence: TGTGCCAGCAGCTCCCTTGGACAGGGGGCGGAAGGCTACACCTTC. As protein: CASSSLGQGAEGYTF. The chain uses TRBV7-9 and TRBJ1-2; 11 bases fit TRBD1. CDR1 is SEHNR, CDR2 FQNEAQ, per germline (reference sequence). The V gene end was trimmed by 4 bases and the J gene end by 8 bases; junction bases not matched to a gene: 9. This CDR3 spans 15 amino acids.

The CDR3 here is CASSENRGHPIHEQFF. The CDR3 DNA reads as TGTGCCAGTAGTGAAAACAGGGGACACCCCATCCATGAGCAGTTCTTC. V is TRBV19 and J is TRBJ2-1, with 7 bases identical to TRBD1. This CDR3 region has 16 residues. CDR1 LNHDA and CDR2 SQIVND come from the germline V gene (reference sequence). V shed 5 bases, J shed 8 bases, and the junction held 15 bases outside the gene matches.

The V call is TRBV5-1, the J call TRBJ2-7; 7 positions match TRBD1. The CDR3 totals 14 residues. Germline V gene lookup returns CDR1 SGHRS and CDR2 YFSETQ. V gave up 3 bases and J gave up 2 bases; unmatched junction bases: 5. The CDR3 region is CASSSQTGTYEQYF. The CDR3 region has the DNA TGCGCCAGCAGCTCTCAGACAGGGACCTACGAGCAGTACTTC.

V is TRBV2 and J is TRBJ2-2; TRBD2 matches 13 bases. The ends lost 6 bases at V and 8 bases at J; junction bases unmatched: 9. The CDR3 has 16 residues. CDR1 is SNHLY, CDR2 FYNNEI, per germline. CDR3 loop: CASSAGTSGVAGELFF. CDR3 in DNA: TGTGCCAGCAGCGCCGGGACTAGCGGGGTAGCAGGGGAGCTGTTTTTT.

This clone has a single count. The CDR3 DNA reads TGTGCCAGCCGGGGGGGTAGCACAGATACGCAGTATTTT. Amino acids: CASRGGSTDTQYF. The genes are TRBV27 and TRBJ2-3, with 8 bases lining up with TRBD2. Germline V CDR1 and CDR2: MNHEY, SMNVEV (reference sequence). Germline trimming cut 8 bases from V and 0 bases from J; bases unmatched to any gene: 1. The CDR3 is 13 amino acids.

The rearrangement links TRBV30 to TRBJ1-1; D might be TRBD1 (5 bases). V was pared by 2 bases and J by 7 bases, with 14 bases between. From germline, CDR1 is GTSNPN and CDR2 SVGIG (reference sequence). The CDR3 contains 13 residues. The CDR3 nucleotides read TGTGCCTGGAGTTCTATGGGGAGGGGTGAAGCTTTCTTT. Translation gives CAWSSMGRGEAFF.